These 21 T cell receptor beta chains originate from one sample sequenced in a study of blood T cell repertoires in COVID-19. The protocol was immunoSEQ multiplex PCR, while the TCRdb copy is restricted to in-frame clones and leaves out a portion. The sample shows about 160,000 clones, about nine tenths of them seen only once. Material for sequencing was PBMCs or T cells enriched from blood (not recorded which). Receptor source: a woman aged 40 to 50 who had been exposed to COVID-19.

This clone was found a few times. Other DNA sequences in the sample encode the same CDR3. This chain connects TRBV28 to TRBJ2-7; 13 bases map to TRBD2. The CDR3 has 14 amino acids. CDR1 and CDR2 from the germline V gene are MDHEN and SYDVKM. The J segment lost 3 bases and the V segment lost 5 bases, leaving 1 base of the junction unmatched. The CDR3 loop reads CASSRTSGSYEQYF. Written as DNA, the CDR3 is TGTGCCAGCAGTCGGACTAGCGGGAGCTACGAGCAGTACTTC.

J is TRBJ1-5 and V is TRBV28; D is unresolved. Trimming stripped 6 bases from V and 6 bases from J, with 12 bases between. This CDR3 contains 13 residues. Germline V gene lookup returns CDR1 MDHEN and CDR2 SYDVKM. CDR3 nucleotide sequence: TGTGCCAGCAGGGGAGGGATAGGTCAGCCCCAGCATTTT. It translates to CASRGGIGQPQHF.

This chain connects TRBV9 to TRBJ2-7; D possibly corresponds to TRBD1 (7 bases). Germline CDR1 is SGDLS and CDR2 is YYNGEE. V was clipped by 4 bases and J by 0 bases, with 17 bases between them. This CDR3 is 16 amino acids long. CDR3 residues: CASSPGGRGVSYEQYF. The CDR3 nucleotides are TGTGCCAGCAGCCCCGGGGGCAGGGGGGTCTCCTACGAGCAGTACTTC.

The chain recombines TRBV5-1 with TRBJ2-2, with 7 bases fitting TRBD1. Germline loops: CDR1 SGHRS, CDR2 YFSETQ. This CDR3 comprises 15 residues. The V gene end was trimmed by 0 bases and the J gene end by 6 bases; junction bases not matched to a gene: 5. The chain's CDR3 is CASSLEAGGAGELFF. The CDR3 DNA is TGCGCCAGCAGCTTGGAGGCAGGGGGTGCCGGGGAGCTGTTTTTT.

This chain connects TRBV21-1 to TRBJ1-5. TRBV21-1 is reported as a pseudogene. The CDR3 sequence is 15 residues long. CDR3 amino acids: CASIREAYSNQPQHF. The CDR3 DNA reads TGTGCCAGCATCCGGGAAGCTTATAGCAATCAGCCCCAGCATTTT.

This chain joins TRBV6-2 or TRBV6-3 and TRBJ2-7, with 8 bases that match TRBD1. J gave up 4 bases and V 2 bases, and 7 bases lay outside the gene matches. The germline gives CDR1 MNHEY, CDR2 SVGEGT. There are 15 residues in the CDR3. The DNA of the CDR3 is TGTGCCAGCAGTTACGGTGGACAGGGAGCTTACGAGCAGTACTTC. Encoded protein: CASSYGGQGAYEQYF.

Notes on this clone: One junction end does not reproduce the germline sequence, and a read error may be involved. This sequence joins TRBV19 and TRBJ1-2, with TRBD1 identical over 8 bases. The CDR3 is made up of 13 amino acids. The V gene's germline CDR1 is LNHDA and CDR2 SQIVND (reference sequence). In DNA form, the CDR3 reads TGTGCCAGTAGTATAGGGCCCGCAGCAGGGGGCCACTTC. It specifies CASSIGPAAGGHF.

J is TRBJ1-5 and V is TRBV27; 7 bases match TRBD1. Per germline, CDR1 MNHEY and CDR2 SMNVEV (reference sequence). This CDR3 is 15 amino acids long. The trim removed 5 bases at V and 1 base at J, leaving 5 bases unmatched. CDR3 DNA sequence: TGTGCCAGCAGTACAGGGGTGGGAAGCAATCAGCCCCAGCATTTT. It translates to CASSTGVGSNQPQHF.

This sequence joins TRBV3-1 (or the pseudogene TRBV3-2) and TRBJ2-3; the D gene is possibly TRBD2 (6 bases). The CDR3 spans 16 residues. Trimming shortened V by 3 bases and J by 0 bases, and 13 bases separated the two germline ends. The germline V gene has CDR1 LGHDT and CDR2 YNNKEL (reference sequence). In DNA form, the CDR3 reads TGTGCCAGCAGCCAGCGGGAAGCCGCTAGCACAGATACGCAGTATTTT. It encodes CASSQREAASTDTQYF.

In this sample, this clone turned up a few times. This chain uses TRBV12-2 with TRBJ2-1; the table names TRBD2, a call not compared with the DNA. TRBV12-2 is an annotated pseudogene. The CDR3 is 14 amino acids. The CDR3 DNA sequence: TGTGCAAGTCGCCGCCGACTAGTGGACAATGAGCAGTTCTTC. Its protein is CASRRRLVDNEQFF.

The chain recombines TRBV6-5 with TRBJ1-1; 8 bases align to TRBD1. Germline V CDR1 and CDR2: MNHEY, SVGAGI. V shed 1 base and J 11 bases; nucleotides not matched to a gene: 6. CDR3 length: 13 residues. The CDR3 spells CASSYWKDRGAFF. CDR3 DNA: TGTGCCAGCAGTTACTGGAAAGACAGGGGTGCTTTCTTT.

The CDR3 loop is CASIDRRGPSNYGYTF. The CDR3 nucleotides read TGTGCCAGTATCGACCGACGCGGGCCTTCTAACTATGGCTACACCTTC. The V and J genes are TRBV19 and TRBJ1-2; no reliable D call. This CDR3 region has 16 residues. Germline-derived CDR1 and CDR2 are LNHDA and SQIVND (reference sequence). V was shortened by 7 bases and J by 0 bases, with 18 bases between the two germline ends.

The chain has TRBV27 and TRBJ2-7; TRBD1 matches 10 bases. The V gene's germline CDR1 is MNHEY and CDR2 SMNVEV (reference sequence). Trimming at V came to 5 bases and at J to 6 bases, leaving 13 bases not matched to a gene. CDR3 length equals 16 residues. This CDR3 is CASSRGGGTGEAEQYF. In nucleotides, the CDR3 is TGTGCCAGCAGTAGAGGAGGTGGGACAGGGGAGGCCGAGCAGTACTTC.

In this sample, this clone turned up many times. The chain employs TRBV19 and TRBJ1-2; 7 nucleotides line up with TRBD1. V shed 5 bases, J shed 7 bases, and the junction held 13 bases outside the gene matches. CDR1 LNHDA and CDR2 SQIVND come from the germline V gene (reference sequence). The CDR3 runs 15 residues. Here the CDR3 reads CASSEGGQVSAGYTF. The CDR3 DNA reads TGTGCCAGTAGTGAAGGCGGACAGGTCTCCGCTGGCTACACCTTC.

A few counts support this clone. The chain combines TRBV20-1 with TRBJ1-6; no clear D gene. With 3 bases removed from V and 0 bases from J, the gap between germline ends came to 6 bases. Germline V gives CDR1 DFQATT, CDR2 SNEGSKA (reference sequence). The CDR3 contains 14 residues. CDR3 coding DNA: TGCAGTGCTAGTACGGTCTCCTATAATTCACCCCTCCACTTT. This codes for CSASTVSYNSPLHF.

V is TRBV4-1 and J is TRBJ2-7; 12 bases fit TRBD2. The CDR3 is 15 residues long. Germline CDR1 reads MGHRA; CDR2 reads YSYEKL. The V segment lost 1 base and the J segment 4 bases; nucleotides outside the gene matches: 2. CDR3 nucleotides: TGCGCCAGCAGCCAAGTCGGACTAGCGGGGTACGAGCAGTACTTC. Translating gives CASSQVGLAGYEQYF.

The chain recombines TRBV9 with TRBJ1-2, with TRBD1 as a possible D gene (5 bases). V lost 3 bases and J lost 8, with 11 bases in between. Germline V lookup: CDR1 SGDLS, CDR2 YYNGEE. The CDR3 covers 12 residues. CDR3 DNA sequence: TGTGCCAGCAGCGCCAGGGCAACCGGCTACACCTTC. The encoded protein is CASSARATGYTF. The whole variable domain, filled in from reference TRBV9 and TRBJ1-2, reads DSGVTQTPKHLITATGQRVTLRCSPRSGDLSVYWYQQSLDQGLQFLIQYYNGEERAKGNILERFSAQQFPDLHSELNLSSLELGDSALYFCASSARATGYTFGSGTRLTVV.

The CDR3, as DNA: TGTGCCAGCAGCTTACCCCCCGGGGTAAACACTGAAGCTTTCTTT. This sequence encodes CASSLPPGVNTEAFF. The rearrangement uses TRBV7-8 and TRBJ1-1; unclear D gene. Trimming shortened V by 2 bases and J by 2 bases, and 12 bases separated the two germline ends. The germline gives CDR1 SGHVS, CDR2 FQNEAQ. The CDR3 length is 15 residues.

The chain uses TRBV7-9 and TRBJ1-6, with 8 bases lining up with TRBD1. Germline V CDR1 and CDR2: SEHNR, FQNEAQ (reference sequence). V shed 5 bases, J shed 9 bases, and the junction held 6 bases outside the gene matches. CDR3 size: 14 residues. CDR3 nucleotides: TGTGCCAGCAGCCCCGGACAGGGAGGTTCACCCCTCCACTTT. As protein: CASSPGQGGSPLHF.

The chain recombines TRBV4-1 with TRBJ1-6, with D tentatively TRBD1 (5 bases). From germline, CDR1 is MGHRA and CDR2 YSYEKL. Trimming removed 4 bases from V and 8 bases from J, with 18 bases in between. The CDR3 loop spans 16 amino acids. The CDR3 region has the DNA TGCGCCAGCAGCCTTACTTGGGAGGGACTCGATTCACCCCTCCACTTT. As protein: CASSLTWEGLDSPLHF.

J is TRBJ2-1 and V is TRBV14; weak D call: TRBD1 (6 bases). Germline CDR1 is SGHDN and CDR2 is FVKESK. Trimming cost V 4 bases and J 10 bases, with 20 bases left between them. The CDR3 sequence is 15 residues long. The CDR3 spells CASSLRVRGMGEQFF. The CDR3, as DNA: TGTGCCAGCAGCCTCAGAGTGAGGGGGATGGGCGAGCAGTTCTTC.